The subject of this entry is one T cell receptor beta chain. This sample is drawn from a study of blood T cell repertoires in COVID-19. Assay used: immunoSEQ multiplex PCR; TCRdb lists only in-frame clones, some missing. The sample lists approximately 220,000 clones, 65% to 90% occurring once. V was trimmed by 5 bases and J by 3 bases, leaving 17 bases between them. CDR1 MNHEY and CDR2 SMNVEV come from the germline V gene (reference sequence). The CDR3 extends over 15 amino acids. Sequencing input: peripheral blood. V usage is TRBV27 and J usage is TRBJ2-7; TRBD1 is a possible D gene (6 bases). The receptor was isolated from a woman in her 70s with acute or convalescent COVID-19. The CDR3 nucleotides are TGTGCCAGCAGTCCCCCACAGGGTAATTACTACGAGCAGTACTTC. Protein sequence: CASSPPQGNYYEQYF.